The clone carrying this T cell receptor beta chain was observed a few times. The data belong to a study of blood T cell repertoires in COVID-19. As for the study in general: Acute and convalescent COVID-19 samples came from the United States, Italy and Spain. T cells, B-cell-depleted T cells, or PBMCs supplied cDNA or gDNA.

V dropped 6 bases and J dropped 3; count of bases not matched to a gene: 5. There are 15 residues in the CDR3. Germline V lookup: CDR1 MNHEY, CDR2 SMNVEV (reference sequence). Sequencing was performed with immunoSEQ multiplex PCR; in TCRdb, only in-frame clones are kept and a portion is missing. Here the sample spans more than 95,000 clones, roughly 90% being singletons. The chain joins TRBV27 to TRBJ2-1; 10 bases line up with TRBD2. Sequencing was performed on peripheral blood. This clonotype originated in a human donor in a cohort sampled during active COVID-19. The CDR3 region is CASSQSGRVYNEQFF. CDR3 DNA sequence: TGTGCCAGCAGCCAAAGCGGGAGGGTCTACAATGAGCAGTTCTTC.